This is a list of T cell receptor beta chains from one sample in a study of Graves' ophthalmopathy and Graves' hyperthyroidism. TCRdb re-called the multiplex PCR reads through MiXCR, storing one row per CDR3 protein. The sample has about 170,000 distinct CDR3 sequences; around two fifths are singletons. Sequenced: peripheral blood. These receptors were collected from a middle-aged woman with Graves' ophthalmopathy. The CDR3 runs from the conserved cysteine through the conserved F or W. Each record gives: D gene, J gene, clone size, V gene, CDR3 DNA, CDR3 protein. The D gene is left open where the match is weak. The size entry is marked missing in some rows and otherwise reads once, few, many or a size class.

d_gene: TRBD1; j_gene: TRBJ1-1; abundance: .; v_gene: TRBV28; CDR3nt: TGTGCCAGCACCCTTTCAGGGGGGCCGGTTGCTTTCTTT; CDR3aa: CASTLSGGPVAFF
d_gene: .; j_gene: TRBJ2-7; abundance: .; v_gene: TRBV12-3/TRBV12-4; CDR3nt: TGTGCCAGCAGTTTAGGTGGGGATAGGGGATACGAGCAGTACTTC; CDR3aa: CASSLGGDRGYEQYF
d_gene: TRBD1; j_gene: TRBJ1-2; abundance: many; v_gene: TRBV9; CDR3nt: TGTGCCAGTTCCGACAGGGGGGGTAGCTATGGCTACACCTTC; CDR3aa: CASSDRGGSYGYTF
d_gene: TRBD1; j_gene: TRBJ2-7; abundance: .; v_gene: TRBV28; CDR3nt: TGTGCCAGCAGTTTATTTCAGGGGGTCTACGAGCAGTACTTC; CDR3aa: CASSLFQGVYEQYF
d_gene: .; j_gene: TRBJ2-5; abundance: .; v_gene: TRBV12-5; CDR3nt: TGTGCTAGTGGTTTGGTTAAGGAAGAGACCCAGTACTTC; CDR3aa: CASGLVKEETQYF
d_gene: .; j_gene: TRBJ2-5; abundance: many; v_gene: TRBV14; CDR3nt: TGTGCCAGCAGTCATAACCAGGGGTGGCAAGAGACCCAGTACTTC; CDR3aa: CASSHNQGWQETQYF
d_gene: TRBD2; j_gene: TRBJ2-7; abundance: .; v_gene: TRBV2; CDR3nt: TGTGCCAGCAGTGAAGCTTGGGCGGGAGGGCCCCACTTC; CDR3aa: CASSEAWAGGPHF
d_gene: TRBD1; j_gene: TRBJ1-2; abundance: .; v_gene: TRBV12-3/TRBV12-4; CDR3nt: TGTGCCAGCAGTCGACAGGGTGATCTTAACTATGGCTACACCTTC; CDR3aa: CASSRQGDLNYGYTF
d_gene: TRBD1; j_gene: TRBJ2-5; abundance: .; v_gene: TRBV20-1; CDR3nt: TGCAGTGCTAACCCAGGGACAGTCCAAGAGACCCAGTACTTC; CDR3aa: CSANPGTVQETQYF
d_gene: .; j_gene: TRBJ1-1; abundance: many; v_gene: TRBV20-1; CDR3nt: TGCAGTGCTAGAGAGCAGGGGTACACTGAAGCTTTCTTT; CDR3aa: CSAREQGYTEAFF
d_gene: TRBD1; j_gene: TRBJ2-7; abundance: many; v_gene: TRBV6-1; CDR3nt: TGTGCCAGCGGTGACACAGGGGGACGACTCTACGAGCAGTACTTC; CDR3aa: CASGDTGGRLYEQYF
d_gene: TRBD2; j_gene: TRBJ2-7; abundance: many; v_gene: TRBV10-3; CDR3nt: TGTGCCATCGGGGGTGGGGGTACTAGCGGCGAGCAGTACTTC; CDR3aa: CAIGGGGTSGEQYF
d_gene: .; j_gene: TRBJ2-7; abundance: .; v_gene: TRBV28; CDR3nt: TGTGCCAGCAGTGCGTCCGCGGCCACCTACGAGCAGTACTTC; CDR3aa: CASSASAATYEQYF
d_gene: .; j_gene: TRBJ2-2; abundance: many; v_gene: TRBV29-1; CDR3nt: TGCAGCGTTGATGTGGGGAACACCGGGGAGCTGTTTTTT; CDR3aa: CSVDVGNTGELFF
d_gene: TRBD2; j_gene: TRBJ2-5; abundance: .; v_gene: TRBV2; CDR3nt: TGTGCCAGCAGTGGGACTAGCAGAGAGACCCAGTACTTC; CDR3aa: CASSGTSRETQYF
d_gene: .; j_gene: TRBJ1-5; abundance: many; v_gene: TRBV28; CDR3nt: TGTGCCAGCAGTTTTCGGCAGGGCGGCCAGCCCCAGCATTTT; CDR3aa: CASSFRQGGQPQHF
d_gene: .; j_gene: TRBJ2-5; abundance: .; v_gene: TRBV12-3/TRBV12-4; CDR3nt: TGTGCCAGCAGGCTAAATACAGGAGAAGAGACCCAGTACTTC; CDR3aa: CASRLNTGEETQYF
d_gene: .; j_gene: TRBJ1-3; abundance: many; v_gene: TRBV2; CDR3nt: TGTGCCAGCAGTGTACAGAGCTCTGGAAACACCATATATTTT; CDR3aa: CASSVQSSGNTIYF
d_gene: .; j_gene: TRBJ2-7; abundance: many; v_gene: TRBV4-3; CDR3nt: TGCGCCAGCAGCCAAGACCTAGGACCACCCTCCTACGAGCAGTACTTC; CDR3aa: CASSQDLGPPSYEQYF
d_gene: .; j_gene: TRBJ1-5; abundance: .; v_gene: TRBV2; CDR3nt: TGTGCCAGCAGTGTGTGGACAGATAGCAATCAGCCCCAGCATTTT; CDR3aa: CASSVWTDSNQPQHF
d_gene: .; j_gene: TRBJ2-4; abundance: .; v_gene: TRBV28; CDR3nt: TGTGCCAGCAGGGGTCAGGGATTAGGCAAAAACATTCAGTACTTC; CDR3aa: CASRGQGLGKNIQYF
d_gene: .; j_gene: TRBJ2-2; abundance: many; v_gene: TRBV5-1; CDR3nt: TGCGCCAGCACCGATCGCGGGGCCGGGGAGCTGTTTTTT; CDR3aa: CASTDRGAGELFF
d_gene: TRBD1; j_gene: TRBJ1-6; abundance: many; v_gene: TRBV25-1; CDR3nt: TGTGCCAGCAGTGAGAGAGGACAGGGGCAATTTCGGAATTCACCCCTCCACTTT; CDR3aa: CASSERGQGQFRNSPLHF
d_gene: .; j_gene: TRBJ2-7; abundance: medium-sized; v_gene: TRBV20-1; CDR3nt: TGCAGTGCTATGGCTAGAGCCTACGAGCAGTACTTC; CDR3aa: CSAMARAYEQYF
d_gene: .; j_gene: TRBJ2-7; abundance: many; v_gene: TRBV15; CDR3nt: TGTGCCACCAGCAGAGGGACAGAAGCCTACGAGCAGTACTTC; CDR3aa: CATSRGTEAYEQYF
d_gene: TRBD1; j_gene: TRBJ2-7; abundance: many; v_gene: TRBV20-1; CDR3nt: TGCAGTGCTAGAGATCCTCGACAGGGTAGCTCCTACGAGCAGTACTTC; CDR3aa: CSARDPRQGSSYEQYF
d_gene: .; j_gene: TRBJ1-2; abundance: .; v_gene: TRBV28; CDR3nt: TGTGCCAGCAGTTTCAGGGTGTGGGATGGCTACACCTTC; CDR3aa: CASSFRVWDGYTF
d_gene: .; j_gene: TRBJ2-2; abundance: many; v_gene: TRBV28; CDR3nt: TGTGCCAGCAGGACAGGACAGTACACCGGGGAGCTGTTTTTT; CDR3aa: CASRTGQYTGELFF
d_gene: TRBD1; j_gene: TRBJ1-5; abundance: .; v_gene: TRBV6-2/TRBV6-3; CDR3nt: TGTGCCAGCAGTTACGCCGGTGGGAGGGGGCGAGATCAGCCCCAGCATTTT; CDR3aa: CASSYAGGRGRDQPQHF
d_gene: TRBD1; j_gene: TRBJ1-1; abundance: .; v_gene: TRBV29-1; CDR3nt: TGCAGCGTTGTTTTGCGGACAGGTCGAAGTTTAGTGAACACTGAAGCTTTCTTT; CDR3aa: CSVVLRTGRSLVNTEAFF
d_gene: .; j_gene: TRBJ2-7; abundance: few; v_gene: TRBV24-1; CDR3nt: TGTGCCACCAGTGAAAGCTTCTCCTACGAGCAGTACTTC; CDR3aa: CATSESFSYEQYF
d_gene: .; j_gene: TRBJ1-1; abundance: many; v_gene: TRBV11-2; CDR3nt: TGTGCCAGCAGCCGGACCTTGAACACTGAAGCTTTCTTT; CDR3aa: CASSRTLNTEAFF
d_gene: .; j_gene: TRBJ2-6; abundance: .; v_gene: TRBV6-1; CDR3nt: TGTGCCAGCAGAGCCTATTTAGCTGGGGCCAACGTCCTGACTTTC; CDR3aa: CASRAYLAGANVLTF
d_gene: .; j_gene: TRBJ1-1; abundance: .; v_gene: TRBV6-1; CDR3nt: TGTGCCAGCAGCCAACGAGGAGAGAACACTGAAGCTTTCTTT; CDR3aa: CASSQRGENTEAFF
d_gene: .; j_gene: TRBJ1-1; abundance: .; v_gene: TRBV2; CDR3nt: TGTGCCAGCAGTAGCGGCAGGGACGCTGAAGCTTTCTTT; CDR3aa: CASSSGRDAEAFF
d_gene: TRBD1; j_gene: TRBJ1-5; abundance: many; v_gene: TRBV27; CDR3nt: TGTGCCAGCAGTTCAGGGACAGTCAATCAGCCCCAGCATTTT; CDR3aa: CASSSGTVNQPQHF
d_gene: .; j_gene: TRBJ2-5; abundance: .; v_gene: TRBV12-3/TRBV12-4; CDR3nt: TGTGCCAGCAGGCGGACAATCCAAGAGACCCAGTACTTC; CDR3aa: CASRRTIQETQYF
d_gene: .; j_gene: TRBJ1-1; abundance: many; v_gene: TRBV6-5; CDR3nt: TGTGCCAGCAGTTACGGTCAGGGTGCTGAAGCTTTCTTT; CDR3aa: CASSYGQGAEAFF
d_gene: .; j_gene: TRBJ1-1; abundance: many; v_gene: TRBV28; CDR3nt: TGTGCCAGCAGTTTTTTCGGAGTTACTGAAGCTTTCTTT; CDR3aa: CASSFFGVTEAFF
d_gene: .; j_gene: TRBJ1-1; abundance: .; v_gene: TRBV27; CDR3nt: TGTGCCAGCCGGTCCAAACCGAACACTGAAGCTTTCTTT; CDR3aa: CASRSKPNTEAFF
d_gene: TRBD1; j_gene: TRBJ2-7; abundance: .; v_gene: TRBV27; CDR3nt: TGTGCCAGCAGTCAAGACAGGGACGAGCAGTACTTC; CDR3aa: CASSQDRDEQYF
d_gene: .; j_gene: TRBJ1-2; abundance: many; v_gene: TRBV6-5; CDR3nt: TGTGCCAGCAGTTTAGCAGGGGAATATGGCTACACCTTC; CDR3aa: CASSLAGEYGYTF
d_gene: .; j_gene: TRBJ2-5; abundance: few; v_gene: TRBV7-3; CDR3nt: TGTGCCAGCAGCTTACTTAGGGGAGAGACCCAGTACTTC; CDR3aa: CASSLLRGETQYF
d_gene: .; j_gene: TRBJ1-1; abundance: once; v_gene: TRBV27; CDR3nt: TGTGCCAGCAGTTTCAGAAGATCAAACACTGAAGCTTTCTTT; CDR3aa: CASSFRRSNTEAFF
d_gene: .; j_gene: TRBJ1-5; abundance: .; v_gene: TRBV12-3/TRBV12-4; CDR3nt: TGTGCCAGCAAGGGTAGGAGTCAGCCCCAGCATTTT; CDR3aa: CASKGRSQPQHF
d_gene: .; j_gene: TRBJ2-5; abundance: many; v_gene: TRBV19; CDR3nt: TGTGCCAGTAGTACCTTGACAGGCGTGGAGACCCAGTACTTC; CDR3aa: CASSTLTGVETQYF
d_gene: .; j_gene: TRBJ1-5; abundance: many; v_gene: TRBV6-5; CDR3nt: TGTGCCAGCAGTTTGACGGATAGCAATCAGCCCCAGCATTTT; CDR3aa: CASSLTDSNQPQHF
d_gene: TRBD2; j_gene: TRBJ2-4; abundance: .; v_gene: TRBV19; CDR3nt: TGTGCCAGTAGTATGTTGGCTAGCGGAAAAAACATTCAGTACTTC; CDR3aa: CASSMLASGKNIQYF